A selection of T cell receptor beta chains follows, all from one sample in a study of T cell responses to AZD1222 COVID-19 vaccine. TCRdb's copy holds only in-frame clones and misses some; the assay was immunoSEQ multiplex PCR. Of about 180,000 clones in the sample, 92% are singletons; the top ten hold roughly 2%. The sample consisted of peripheral blood, taken 28 days after the second AZD1222 dose. These TCRs come from an adult who received the AZD1222 COVID-19 vaccine. Both conserved end residues are part of each CDR3. D genes are given only for firm matches. A clone size is listed for some rows: how often the clone was seen (once, few, many), or a class if it is expanded.

clone size: .
D gene: TRBD1
J gene: TRBJ1-4
V gene: TRBV28
CDR3 DNA: TGTGCCAGCAGTTCACCGGGACAGGGAGGCGGGCTGTTTTTT
CDR3 protein: CASSSPGQGGGLFF

clone size: .
D gene: .
J gene: TRBJ2-2
V gene: TRBV3-1/TRBV3-2
CDR3 DNA: TGTGCCAGCAGCCAAAGCCGGACCGGGGAGCTGTTTTTT
CDR3 protein: CASSQSRTGELFF

clone size: .
D gene: .
J gene: TRBJ2-2
V gene: TRBV10-3
CDR3 DNA: TGTGCCATCTCCAGGGGCGAGGTCACCGGGGAGCTGTTTTTT
CDR3 protein: CAISRGEVTGELFF

clone size: .
D gene: .
J gene: TRBJ1-1
V gene: TRBV4-3
CDR3 DNA: TGCGCCAGCAGCCAAGATTTGGCGTCCCAGGGGGCTTTCTTT
CDR3 protein: CASSQDLASQGAFF

clone size: .
D gene: TRBD1
J gene: TRBJ1-5
V gene: TRBV6-4
CDR3 DNA: TGTGCCAGCAGCTACGGACAGGGCAATCAGCCCCAGCATTTT
CDR3 protein: CASSYGQGNQPQHF

clone size: .
D gene: TRBD2
J gene: TRBJ2-1
V gene: TRBV9
CDR3 DNA: TGTGCCAGCAGCGTAGATAGGACTAGCGGGTACAATGAGCAGTTCTTC
CDR3 protein: CASSVDRTSGYNEQFF

clone size: .
D gene: .
J gene: TRBJ1-6
V gene: TRBV10-3
CDR3 DNA: TGTGCCATCAGTGCTACCGGGACTCTCGCTTCACCCCTCCACTTT
CDR3 protein: CAISATGTLASPLHF

clone size: .
D gene: .
J gene: TRBJ1-5
V gene: TRBV3-1/TRBV3-2
CDR3 DNA: TGTGCCAGCAGCCAAGATCTCAACCAGCCCCAGCATTTT
CDR3 protein: CASSQDLNQPQHF

clone size: .
D gene: .
J gene: TRBJ2-1
V gene: TRBV5-5
CDR3 DNA: TGTGCCAGCAGCTTATTGAGGGGAGGTTTAGATGAGCAGTTCTTC
CDR3 protein: CASSLLRGGLDEQFF

clone size: .
D gene: TRBD2
J gene: TRBJ2-7
V gene: TRBV9
CDR3 DNA: TGTGCCAGCAGCGGGGTAGCGGGAGGATCCTACGAGCAGTACTTC
CDR3 protein: CASSGVAGGSYEQYF

clone size: .
D gene: TRBD1
J gene: TRBJ1-1
V gene: TRBV19
CDR3 DNA: TGTGCCAGTAGTACACAGGGGAGGGTCACTGAAGCTTTCTTT
CDR3 protein: CASSTQGRVTEAFF

clone size: .
D gene: .
J gene: TRBJ1-2
V gene: TRBV6-2/TRBV6-3
CDR3 DNA: TGTGCCAGCAGCTTCCGCTATGGCTACACCTTC
CDR3 protein: CASSFRYGYTF

clone size: .
D gene: TRBD2
J gene: TRBJ2-1
V gene: TRBV29-1
CDR3 DNA: TGCAGCGTCGGCGGGGCTAGCGGGGGGGTATCTGCTGAGCAGTTCTTC
CDR3 protein: CSVGGASGGVSAEQFF

clone size: .
D gene: TRBD1
J gene: TRBJ1-5
V gene: TRBV19
CDR3 DNA: TGTGCCAGTAGTGCCCTGCAGGGGACAGGGGAACAGCCCCAGCATTTT
CDR3 protein: CASSALQGTGEQPQHF

clone size: few
D gene: TRBD1
J gene: TRBJ1-6
V gene: TRBV9
CDR3 DNA: TGTGCCAGCAATACCGGGACAGGTTATTCACCCCTCCACTTT
CDR3 protein: CASNTGTGYSPLHF

clone size: .
D gene: .
J gene: TRBJ1-1
V gene: TRBV2
CDR3 DNA: TGTGCCACCTCGGTAGGGCGATACACTGAAGCTTTCTTT
CDR3 protein: CATSVGRYTEAFF

clone size: .
D gene: .
J gene: TRBJ1-2
V gene: TRBV18
CDR3 DNA: TGTGCCAGCTCACCACCAGCGGGGGCGAGCTATGGCTACACCTTC
CDR3 protein: CASSPPAGASYGYTF

clone size: .
D gene: .
J gene: TRBJ2-1
V gene: TRBV4-2
CDR3 DNA: TGTGCCAGCAGCCAAGATCGGGGACGCGAGCAGTTCTTC
CDR3 protein: CASSQDRGREQFF

clone size: .
D gene: TRBD2
J gene: TRBJ2-1
V gene: TRBV27
CDR3 DNA: TGTGCCAGCAGTTTTGATGGCGGGAGGGCCTTCGGGCAGTTCTTC
CDR3 protein: CASSFDGGRAFGQFF

clone size: .
D gene: TRBD2
J gene: TRBJ2-3
V gene: TRBV3-1/TRBV3-2
CDR3 DNA: TGTGCCAGCAACCCGGGACTAGCGGGAGCGGGTAGCACAGATACGCAGTATTTT
CDR3 protein: CASNPGLAGAGSTDTQYF

clone size: .
D gene: .
J gene: TRBJ2-1
V gene: TRBV7-9
CDR3 DNA: TGTGCCAGCAGCTTAGCGGTTAGCTCCTACAATGAGCAGTTCTTC
CDR3 protein: CASSLAVSSYNEQFF

clone size: once
D gene: TRBD1
J gene: TRBJ1-1
V gene: TRBV5-1
CDR3 DNA: TGCGCCAGCAGCTTGGGGACGATACAGGGGGCGGAAACTGAAGCTTTCTTT
CDR3 protein: CASSLGTIQGAETEAFF

clone size: once
D gene: .
J gene: TRBJ2-1
V gene: TRBV5-1
CDR3 DNA: TGCGCCAGCAGCAAGGAGGGTTTGCACAATGAGCAGTTCTTC
CDR3 protein: CASSKEGLHNEQFF

clone size: once
D gene: TRBD2
J gene: TRBJ2-1
V gene: TRBV3-1/TRBV3-2
CDR3 DNA: TGTGCCAGCAGCCAAGCCTCCTCGGGACTAGCGGGGATGCAGTTCTTC
CDR3 protein: CASSQASSGLAGMQFF

clone size: .
D gene: .
J gene: TRBJ2-4
V gene: TRBV18
CDR3 DNA: TGTGCCAGCTCACCCCTTGGACTGGGAGCCAAAAACATTCAGTACTTC
CDR3 protein: CASSPLGLGAKNIQYF

clone size: .
D gene: .
J gene: TRBJ1-6
V gene: TRBV5-8
CDR3 DNA: TGTGCCAGCAGCTTGGAGGCCCAGCCCCTCCACTTT
CDR3 protein: CASSLEAQPLHF

clone size: .
D gene: TRBD2
J gene: TRBJ2-7
V gene: TRBV5-5
CDR3 DNA: TGTGCCAGCAGCTTGGTTGGTAGCGGGGTACCCTACGAGCAGTACTTC
CDR3 protein: CASSLVGSGVPYEQYF

clone size: .
D gene: .
J gene: TRBJ2-3
V gene: TRBV5-1
CDR3 DNA: TGCGCCAGCACGCCTGGAATCTCTAGCACAGATACGCAGTATTTT
CDR3 protein: CASTPGISSTDTQYF

clone size: .
D gene: TRBD2
J gene: TRBJ2-1
V gene: TRBV28
CDR3 DNA: TGTGCCAGCAGCCCCCCCGGGACTAGCGGACGATATGCGTTCTTC
CDR3 protein: CASSPPGTSGRYAFF

clone size: .
D gene: .
J gene: TRBJ2-1
V gene: TRBV5-6
CDR3 DNA: TGTGCCAGCAGCCTAGACGGGTCCTACAATGAGCAGTTCTTC
CDR3 protein: CASSLDGSYNEQFF

clone size: .
D gene: TRBD1
J gene: TRBJ1-2
V gene: TRBV24-1
CDR3 DNA: TGTGCCACCAGTGATCGAAGCGGGACAGGGGGCGTTCACTACTATGGCTACACCTTC
CDR3 protein: CATSDRSGTGGVHYYGYTF

clone size: .
D gene: .
J gene: TRBJ1-3
V gene: TRBV11-2
CDR3 DNA: TGTGCCAGCAGTATACAGTTTTTCTCTGGAAACACCATATATTTT
CDR3 protein: CASSIQFFSGNTIYF

clone size: .
D gene: .
J gene: TRBJ1-6
V gene: TRBV18
CDR3 DNA: TGTGCCAGCTCGCCAGAGGACCCGGGGAATTCACCCCTCCACTTT
CDR3 protein: CASSPEDPGNSPLHF

clone size: .
D gene: .
J gene: TRBJ2-3
V gene: TRBV7-2
CDR3 DNA: TGTGCCAGCAGCTTAGGTTCAGGGAGCGCAGATACGCAGTATTTT
CDR3 protein: CASSLGSGSADTQYF

clone size: .
D gene: .
J gene: TRBJ1-5
V gene: TRBV19
CDR3 DNA: TGTGCCAGTAGTACAGGTCTGGGCAATCAGCCCCAGCATTTT
CDR3 protein: CASSTGLGNQPQHF

clone size: .
D gene: .
J gene: TRBJ1-5
V gene: TRBV4-1
CDR3 DNA: TGCGCCAGCAGCCAAAGCTCCGGATTCAATCAGCCCCAGCATTTT
CDR3 protein: CASSQSSGFNQPQHF

clone size: .
D gene: TRBD1
J gene: TRBJ1-2
V gene: TRBV6-2/TRBV6-3
CDR3 DNA: TGTGCCAGCAGTTCACAGGGGGACTATGGCTACACCTTC
CDR3 protein: CASSSQGDYGYTF

clone size: .
D gene: TRBD1
J gene: TRBJ1-1
V gene: TRBV28
CDR3 DNA: TGTGCCAGCAGTGGGACAGGACCGAACACTGAAGCTTTCTTT
CDR3 protein: CASSGTGPNTEAFF

clone size: .
D gene: .
J gene: TRBJ1-1
V gene: TRBV19
CDR3 DNA: TGTGCCAGTAGTCCTCCGGGCTTTGGTGAAGCTTTCTTT
CDR3 protein: CASSPPGFGEAFF

clone size: .
D gene: TRBD2
J gene: TRBJ2-1
V gene: TRBV19
CDR3 DNA: TGTGCCAGTATGGGGCGGCTAGCGGGATTCGATGAGCAGTTCTTC
CDR3 protein: CASMGRLAGFDEQFF

clone size: once
D gene: .
J gene: TRBJ2-5
V gene: TRBV5-1
CDR3 DNA: TGCGCCAGCAGCTTGGGCCCACAAGAGACCCAGTACTTC
CDR3 protein: CASSLGPQETQYF

clone size: .
D gene: TRBD1
J gene: TRBJ1-2
V gene: TRBV7-2
CDR3 DNA: TGTGCCAGCAGCTTAAACGGACAGGGAGGCTACACCTTC
CDR3 protein: CASSLNGQGGYTF

clone size: few
D gene: .
J gene: TRBJ2-7
V gene: TRBV7-8
CDR3 DNA: TGTGCCAGCAGCCCCGGGCAAGTTTACGAGCAGTACTTC
CDR3 protein: CASSPGQVYEQYF

clone size: .
D gene: TRBD2
J gene: TRBJ2-3
V gene: TRBV19
CDR3 DNA: TGTGCCAGTAGTAGGGGACTAGAAGGGAGAGATACGCAGTATTTT
CDR3 protein: CASSRGLEGRDTQYF

clone size: .
D gene: .
J gene: TRBJ2-7
V gene: TRBV7-2
CDR3 DNA: TGTGCCAGCAGCTTTTTCGGGTTTCCAAGGGACGAGCAGTACTTC
CDR3 protein: CASSFFGFPRDEQYF

clone size: .
D gene: TRBD1
J gene: TRBJ2-7
V gene: TRBV12-3/TRBV12-4
CDR3 DNA: TGTGCCAGCAGGGGACAGGGGTCGGACGAGCAGTACTTC
CDR3 protein: CASRGQGSDEQYF